Listed below are T cell receptor beta chains from one sample, sequenced in a study of shared clonotypes between healthy human individuals. Only in-frame clones appear in the TCRdb table, and some are missing; sequencing was by immunoSEQ multiplex PCR. This sample has 2 million to 3 million clones; 93% occur once, and the top ten carry roughly 0.36%. Sequenced input: naive CD4+ T cells from PBMCs. These receptors originate from a man younger than 35 in good health. Some clones in this sample may be carry-over from other donors' samples. Each CDR3 is given with its conserved first and last residue. Fields, in order: D gene, clone size, J gene, V gene, CDR3 protein, CDR3 DNA. D genes are given only for firm matches. Clone size is given for some rows only: seen once, a few or many times, or a class if the clone is expanded.

TRBD1	.	TRBJ1-5	TRBV30	CAWSPQGQGDNQPQHF	TGTGCCTGGAGTCCTCAGGGACAGGGAGACAATCAGCCCCAGCATTTT
.	.	TRBJ2-5	TRBV4-1	CASSQDITQYF	TGCGCCAGCAGCCAAGATATAACCCAGTACTTC
.	.	TRBJ1-5	TRBV20-1	CSAASGKPQHF	TGCAGTGCCGCTTCCGGGAAGCCCCAGCATTTT
.	.	TRBJ1-1	TRBV19	CASNRAMESTEAFF	TGTGCCAGTAATCGCGCCATGGAGTCCACTGAAGCTTTCTTT
.	.	TRBJ2-3	TRBV28	CASSLRDNQYF	TGTGCCAGCAGCCTCCGGGACAACCAGTATTTT
.	.	TRBJ2-7	TRBV7-9	CASSLVGSRAYEQYF	TGTGCCAGCAGCTTAGTGGGCAGCAGAGCCTACGAGCAGTACTTC
TRBD2	.	TRBJ2-1	TRBV2	CASSERGRVRNEQFF	TGTGCCAGCAGTGAACGCGGGAGGGTTCGCAATGAGCAGTTCTTC
.	.	TRBJ2-7	TRBV7-3	CASSLTRSSSEQYF	TGTGCCAGCAGCTTAACCAGGTCTAGCTCCGAGCAGTACTTC
.	once	TRBJ1-4	TRBV7-9	CASSERAEKLFF	TGTGCCAGCAGCGAGAGGGCTGAAAAACTGTTTTTT
TRBD1	.	TRBJ2-1	TRBV11-3	CASSRTGRSDEQFF	TGTGCCAGCAGTAGGACAGGGCGTAGCGATGAGCAGTTCTTC
.	once	TRBJ2-1	TRBV2	CASSEALEGSQFF	TGTGCCAGCAGTGAAGCGCTGGAGGGCTCGCAGTTCTTC
TRBD2	once	TRBJ2-1	TRBV7-3	CASSSGTSKHYNEQFF	TGTGCCAGCAGCTCCGGGACTAGCAAACACTACAATGAGCAGTTCTTC
.	.	TRBJ1-3	TRBV14	CASSGAGFSGNTIYF	TGTGCCAGCTCGGGCGCGGGGTTTTCTGGAAACACCATATATTTT
TRBD2	.	TRBJ2-3	TRBV18	CASSLGLAGERDTQYF	TGTGCCAGCTCCCTCGGACTAGCGGGAGAGAGGGATACGCAGTATTTT
.	.	TRBJ1-4	TRBV10-1	CASETAGNEKLFF	TGCGCCAGCGAGACAGCTGGTAATGAAAAACTGTTTTTT
.	.	TRBJ2-3	TRBV5-1	CASSPTGDHTDTQYF	TGCGCCAGCAGCCCGACTGGGGATCACACAGATACGCAGTATTTT
TRBD1	.	TRBJ2-2	TRBV7-3	CASSSAGGATGELFF	TGTGCCAGCAGCTCCGCAGGGGGCGCAACCGGGGAGCTGTTTTTT
.	.	TRBJ1-5	TRBV15	CATGASTGATREPQHF	TGTGCCACCGGAGCGAGTACCGGGGCTACGAGGGAGCCCCAGCATTTT
.	once	TRBJ1-2	TRBV10-3	CAIKEADSNYGYTF	TGTGCCATCAAGGAGGCCGACAGCAACTATGGCTACACCTTC
TRBD1	.	TRBJ1-5	TRBV2	CASTPQGAGQPQHF	TGTGCCAGCACCCCACAGGGGGCGGGTCAGCCCCAGCATTTT
TRBD1	.	TRBJ1-1	TRBV15	CATSRDPIQGNTEAFF	TGTGCCACCAGCAGAGACCCAATACAGGGGAATACTGAAGCTTTCTTT
.	.	TRBJ1-1	TRBV7-9	CASSLKGVGLNTEAFF	TGTGCCAGCAGCCTAAAAGGTGTGGGGTTGAACACTGAAGCTTTCTTT
.	.	TRBJ2-2	TRBV21-1	CASSNSRDRDFTGELFF	TGTGCCAGCAGCAACAGTAGGGACAGAGATTTCACCGGGGAGCTGTTTTTT
.	few	TRBJ1-2	TRBV28	CASTDNYGYTF	TGTGCCAGCACAGATAACTATGGCTACACCTTC
TRBD1	once	TRBJ2-7	TRBV10-1	CASSEGTGLWEQYF	TGCGCCAGCAGTGAGGGGACAGGGCTTTGGGAGCAGTACTTC
TRBD1	.	TRBJ2-7	TRBV9	CASSSRDRGSYEQYF	TGTGCCAGCAGCTCCCGGGACAGGGGGTCCTACGAGCAGTACTTC
.	.	TRBJ2-7	TRBV30	CAWSWGLGSYEQYF	TGTGCCTGGAGTTGGGGCCTGGGGTCCTACGAGCAGTACTTC
.	.	TRBJ2-3	TRBV7-2	CASTQKGKDTQYF	TGTGCCAGCACCCAGAAGGGGAAAGATACGCAGTATTTT
TRBD2	.	TRBJ2-1	TRBV11-2	CASRTSGRAYNEQFF	TGTGCCAGCAGAACTAGCGGGAGGGCCTACAATGAGCAGTTCTTC
TRBD1	.	TRBJ1-2	TRBV7-3	CASSLTREQGEDKGYTF	TGTGCCAGCAGCTTAACAAGGGAACAGGGGGAAGATAAGGGCTACACCTTC
TRBD2	.	TRBJ2-5	TRBV6-1	CATPRTSGSWETQYF	TGTGCGACCCCCCGGACTAGCGGGAGTTGGGAGACCCAGTACTTC
.	few	TRBJ2-2	TRBV5-4	CASSSRVVRAGELFF	TGTGCCAGCAGCTCCAGGGTGGTAAGGGCCGGGGAGCTGTTTTTT
TRBD1	.	TRBJ2-7	TRBV29-1	CSVDKGAVRYF	TGCAGCGTTGATAAGGGGGCCGTCAGGTACTTC
.	.	TRBJ2-3	TRBV19	CASSINPPGTDTQYF	TGTGCCAGTAGTATAAACCCCCCAGGCACAGATACGCAGTATTTT
TRBD2	.	TRBJ2-1	TRBV7-3	CASSPGVAGAPPSYNEQFF	TGTGCCAGCAGCCCCGGGGTGGCGGGAGCCCCCCCCTCCTACAATGAGCAGTTCTTC
TRBD2	.	TRBJ2-5	TRBV28	CASSLQLAGKETQYF	TGTGCCAGCAGTTTACAACTAGCGGGCAAAGAGACCCAGTACTTC
TRBD1	.	TRBJ2-3	TRBV7-3	CASSRGQGRPSTDTQYF	TGTGCCAGCAGCAGAGGACAGGGAAGACCTAGCACAGATACGCAGTATTTT
TRBD1	.	TRBJ2-1	TRBV7-6	CASSLGEGQNPSYEQFF	TGTGCCAGCAGCTTAGGAGAGGGACAGAATCCTAGCTATGAGCAGTTCTTC
TRBD1	.	TRBJ2-7	TRBV18	CASSRTGGFQDYEQYF	TGTGCCAGCTCACGGACAGGGGGCTTCCAAGACTACGAGCAGTACTTC
.	.	TRBJ2-5	TRBV28	CASRSRETQYF	TGTGCCAGCAGAAGCCGGGAGACCCAGTACTTC
.	.	TRBJ2-3	TRBV7-3	CASSAVGGVDTQYF	TGTGCCAGCAGCGCGGTTGGGGGTGTAGATACGCAGTATTTT
.	.	TRBJ2-1	TRBV21-1	CASSNHPAGVNEQFF	TGTGCCAGCAGCAACCATCCCGCAGGGGTCAATGAGCAGTTCTTC
TRBD1	.	TRBJ1-1	TRBV28	CASSLGQGNTEAFF	TGTGCCAGCAGTTTAGGACAGGGAAACACTGAAGCTTTCTTT
.	.	TRBJ1-2	TRBV7-2	CASSLERINYGYTF	TGTGCCAGCAGCTTAGAACGTATAAACTATGGCTACACCTTC
.	.	TRBJ1-2	TRBV4-2	CASSQNRDPGYGYTF	TGTGCCAGCAGCCAGAACAGGGATCCGGGATATGGCTACACCTTC
.	.	TRBJ2-7	TRBV2	CASSEVRSYEQYF	TGTGCCAGCAGTGAAGTCCGATCTTACGAGCAGTACTTC
.	.	TRBJ1-1	TRBV11-2	CASSLVGGLNTEAFF	TGTGCCAGCAGCCTAGTGGGGGGCCTTAACACTGAAGCTTTCTTT
.	.	TRBJ1-2	TRBV6-5	CASSYSGGYPGYGYTF	TGTGCCAGCAGTTACTCCGGGGGCTATCCAGGCTATGGCTACACCTTC
.	once	TRBJ1-5	TRBV7-2	CASSLGTGGNQPQHF	TGTGCCAGCAGCTTAGGTACCGGGGGCAATCAGCCCCAGCATTTT
TRBD2	.	TRBJ2-1	TRBV10-3	CAISGLAGGRYNEQFF	TGTGCCATCAGCGGACTAGCGGGAGGCCGCTACAATGAGCAGTTCTTC
TRBD2	.	TRBJ2-5	TRBV18	CASSPPGTSAILTHF	TGTGCCAGCTCACCACCTGGGACTAGCGCGATCCTCACACACTTC
TRBD1	.	TRBJ2-3	TRBV28	CASTSRGRTQTQYF	TGTGCCAGCACCAGCAGGGGGCGTACCCAGACGCAGTATTTT